The table lists the clone carrying this TCR beta chain with a few counts. Its antigen is not known. Unique molecular identifiers were incorporated when the TCRbeta library was constructed. MiXCR was run by TCRdb on the PCR reads, yielding one entry per CDR3 protein. The top ten hold roughly 4.8% of the sample, which has about 830,000 distinct CDR3 sequences, less than 20% seen once. Germline-derived CDR1 and CDR2 are ENHRY and SYGVKD. This CDR3 has 16 residues. V lost 7 bases, J lost 4 bases, and 9 bases stayed unmatched. The sample is drawn from a study of T-cell reconstitution after alpha-beta-depleted transplantation in children. The study, taken as a whole, reports: Some patients' high day-60 TCRbeta diversity was traced to surviving recipient T cells and thymic progenitors. Diversity and T-cell counts at one year after transplant derived mostly from new T cells.

Sample: PBMCs, mostly from graft donor cells, taken 360 days after TCRalphabeta/CD19-depleted stem cell transplant. This receptor was obtained from a male patient younger than 18 who had a stem cell transplant for acute lymphoblastic leukemia, so the T cells may come from the graft donor. The chain has TRBV10-3 and TRBJ2-5; 13 bases are shared with TRBD2. The DNA of the CDR3 is TGTGCCATCAAACCTGGACTAGCGGGAGTAAGAGAGACCCAGTACTTC. Its protein is CAIKPGLAGVRETQYF.